These 9 T cell receptor beta chains originate from one sample sequenced in a study of blood T cells in healthy people across ages. With a J-beta primer mix and a sample-barcoded 5' primer, a second PCR ran about 6 to 11 cycles. TCRdb itself ran the 5' RACE reads through MiXCR, one entry per CDR3 protein. This table holds 650,000 to 950,000 distinct CDR3 sequences, under 55% found once. The sample consisted of blood. The receptors were sampled from a man in his sixties in good health.

Only a few counts were recorded for this clonotype. The chain carries TRBV7-9 and TRBJ1-4; D not resolved. V lost 10 bases, J lost 3 bases, and 6 bases lay in between. CDR1 is SEHNR and CDR2 is FQNEAQ in the germline V gene (reference sequence). This CDR3 contains 11 residues. The CDR3 DNA reads TGTGCCACGCAGGCTAATGAAAAACTGTTTTTT. Its protein product is CATQANEKLFF.

J is TRBJ1-2 and V is TRBV20-1, with 8 positions matching TRBD1. The CDR3 consists of 15 residues. V was clipped by 0 bases and J by 4 bases; unmatched bases: 7. The germline gives CDR1 DFQATT, CDR2 SNEGSKA (reference sequence). CDR3 loop: CSAREGATGVYGYTF. The CDR3 nucleotides read TGCAGTGCTAGAGAGGGGGCGACAGGGGTCTATGGCTACACCTTC.

The genes are TRBV6-5 and TRBJ1-1, with 10 nucleotides matching TRBD1. The CDR3 has 13 residues. Germline CDR1 is MNHEY and CDR2 is SVGAGI. V lost 10 bases, J lost 4 bases, and 6 bases stayed unmatched. The CDR3 DNA is TGTGCCACCTCAGGACAGGGGGGCACTGAAGCTTTCTTT. Protein sequence: CATSGQGGTEAFF.

In this sample, this clonotype turned up once. A much larger clone is a single base away; this may be a read error. The V and J genes are TRBV6-2 or TRBV6-3 and TRBJ2-1; D is perhaps TRBD1 or TRBD2 (5 bases each). Germline loops: CDR1 MNHEY, CDR2 SVGEGT. Trimming pared 5 bases from V and 5 bases from J, leaving 19 bases between. The CDR3 contains 16 residues. This chain's CDR3 is CASSPAGTKMNNEQFF. In nucleotides, the CDR3 is TGTGCCAGCAGTCCAGCCGGGACGAAAATGAACAATGAGCAGTTCTTC.

The chain links TRBV6-5 to TRBJ2-3; 7 bases line up with TRBD2. This CDR3 is built from 14 residues. Per germline, CDR1 MNHEY and CDR2 SVGAGI. V trimming: 0 bases; J trimming: 6 bases; junction bases outside the gene matches: 3. This CDR3 reads CASSYSLADDTQYF. Written as DNA, the CDR3 is TGTGCCAGCAGTTACTCCCTAGCGGACGATACGCAGTATTTT.

The chain recombines TRBV21-1 with TRBJ2-7; TRBD1 is the table's D call and was not checked against the DNA. TRBV21-1 is given as a pseudogene. This CDR3 has 17 residues. The CDR3 region has the DNA TGTGCCAGCAGCAAAAAGGGACAGACAATCCCTTCCTACGAGCAGTACTTC. Protein product: CASSKKGQTIPSYEQYF.

This clonotype was detected only a few times. The V gene is TRBV7-2, the J gene TRBJ2-3, with D tentatively TRBD1 or TRBD2 (5 bases each). The CDR3 has 13 residues. The germline V gene has CDR1 SGHTA and CDR2 FQGNSA. Trimming took 5 bases from V and 11 from J, leaving 17 bases between them. This chain's CDR3 is CASSVDRGPQQYF. CDR3 in DNA: TGTGCCAGCAGCGTCGATCGGGGCCCCCAGCAGTATTTT.

There are a few counts of this clonotype. This chain uses TRBV6-5 with TRBJ2-1; tentative D call: TRBD2 (5 bases). The ends were cut back, 5 bases at V and 2 bases at J, with 13 bases in the middle. The length of the CDR3 is 15 residues. Germline values: CDR1 MNHEY, CDR2 SVGAGI. The CDR3 spells CASSRRGQAYNEQFF. The DNA of the CDR3 is TGTGCCAGCAGTCGTCGGGGTCAGGCCTACAATGAGCAGTTCTTC.

The chain has TRBV5-1 and TRBJ2-5; 7 nucleotides match TRBD1. This CDR3 has 15 amino acids. The V gene end was trimmed by 3 bases and the J gene end by 0 bases; junction bases not matched to a gene: 5. Germline values: CDR1 SGHRS, CDR2 YFSETQ. CDR3 DNA: TGCGCCAGCAGCTGGACAGGTTGGAACCAAGAGACCCAGTACTTC. Amino acids: CASSWTGWNQETQYF.